The source of this T cell receptor beta chain is a study of blood T cell repertoires in COVID-19. The wider study: Samples representing acute and convalescent COVID-19 were sourced from the United States, Italy and Spain. T cells, B-cell-depleted T cells, or PBMCs provided the cDNA or gDNA that served as material.

Those enrolled in Seattle joined during active infection and were followed longitudinally afterward. Original processing notes: Using reference gene primer amplification, nucleated cell counts were estimated. Assay used: immunoSEQ multiplex PCR; TCRdb lists only in-frame clones, some missing. V, J and clone size are taken as reported in that table, and D and trimming were inferred from the DNA itself. The sample consists of 410,000 or so clones, about 91% of them appearing once. The ends were cut back, 6 bases at V and 0 bases at J, with 18 bases in the middle. The germline V gene encodes CDR1 MNHEY and CDR2 SMNVEV (reference sequence). The CDR3 contains 17 residues. This clone has only one observation.

The source is a woman aged 40 to 49 with COVID-19, enrolled during active disease. The material sequenced was peripheral blood. The V and J genes are TRBV27 and TRBJ1-5; D gene ambiguous. The CDR3 nucleotides are TGTGCCAGCAGGAGCCAACCCCCCGAGAATAGCAATCAGCCCCAGCATTTT. Protein sequence: CASRSQPPENSNQPQHF.